This is a list of T cell receptor beta chains from one sample in a study of shared clonotypes between healthy human individuals. TCRdb's copy holds only in-frame clones and misses some; the assay was immunoSEQ multiplex PCR. The sample consists of around 2.5 million clones, 93% of them appearing once. Sequenced input: naive CD4+ T cells from PBMCs. The receptors stem from a man younger than 35 in good health. Some clones in this sample may be carry-over from other donors' samples. CDR3s include the opening cysteine and the closing phenylalanine or tryptophan. The D gene is left open where the match is weak. Clone sizes are given selectively: once, few, many, or a class where the clone is expanded.

V gene,D gene,clone size,J gene,CDR3 DNA,CDR3 protein
TRBV6-1,NA,NA,TRBJ2-7,TGTGCCAGCAGTGAAGCTTCCGGGGTCTTCCACGAGCAGTACTTC,CASSEASGVFHEQYF
TRBV5-1,TRBD1,NA,TRBJ1-1,TGCGCCAGCAGCTTTACAGGGGGTGACACTGAAGCTTTCTTT,CASSFTGGDTEAFF
TRBV5-1,NA,NA,TRBJ2-7,TGCGCCAGCAGCTTGGGTTCGACCAGCTCCTACGAGCAGTACTTC,CASSLGSTSSYEQYF
TRBV5-1,NA,NA,TRBJ1-1,TGCGCCAGCAGTTTACTACTGGGCACTGAAGCTTTCTTT,CASSLLLGTEAFF
TRBV7-2,NA,NA,TRBJ1-1,TGTGCCAGCATGTTAGGGGGGACAAAATCTGAAGCTTTCTTT,CASMLGGTKSEAFF
TRBV28,NA,NA,TRBJ2-7,TGTGCCAGCAGTTTAGCTAGTTACACCTACGAGCAGTACTTC,CASSLASYTYEQYF
TRBV15,NA,once,TRBJ2-5,TGTGCCACCAGCAAGCCAGGCCAAGAGACCCAGTACTTC,CATSKPGQETQYF
TRBV6-1,NA,NA,TRBJ2-3,TGTGCCAGCAGTGAGCACCCCTTCGGTACGCAGTATTTT,CASSEHPFGTQYF
TRBV7-3,NA,few,TRBJ2-3,TGTGCCAGCAGCCCGGGCACAGATACGCAGTATTTT,CASSPGTDTQYF
TRBV5-1,NA,NA,TRBJ2-2,TGCGCCAGCAGCTTGCAAACAGGGAACACCGGGGAGCTGTTTTTT,CASSLQTGNTGELFF
TRBV5-1,NA,NA,TRBJ1-4,TGCGCCAGCAGTTCGGGGTCGGGGGCAAATAATGAAAAACTGTTTTTT,CASSSGSGANNEKLFF
TRBV28,NA,NA,TRBJ1-5,TGTGCCAGTCACGGCAGGAATCAGCCCCAGCATTTT,CASHGRNQPQHF
TRBV11-2,TRBD1,NA,TRBJ2-2,TGTGCCAGCAGCCAAATACAGGGGGCGCTTGCCGGGGAGCTGTTTTTT,CASSQIQGALAGELFF
TRBV2,NA,NA,TRBJ1-5,TGTGCCAGCTGCAAAGACGGGCGACTCAATCAGCCCCAGCATTTT,CASCKDGRLNQPQHF
TRBV28,NA,NA,TRBJ2-1,TGTGCCAGCAGCCTACCCGGGGAGGATTACAATGAGCAGTTCTTC,CASSLPGEDYNEQFF
TRBV27,TRBD2,once,TRBJ2-1,TGTGCCAGCAGTTTACCGACTAGCGGTGAGCAGTTCTTC,CASSLPTSGEQFF